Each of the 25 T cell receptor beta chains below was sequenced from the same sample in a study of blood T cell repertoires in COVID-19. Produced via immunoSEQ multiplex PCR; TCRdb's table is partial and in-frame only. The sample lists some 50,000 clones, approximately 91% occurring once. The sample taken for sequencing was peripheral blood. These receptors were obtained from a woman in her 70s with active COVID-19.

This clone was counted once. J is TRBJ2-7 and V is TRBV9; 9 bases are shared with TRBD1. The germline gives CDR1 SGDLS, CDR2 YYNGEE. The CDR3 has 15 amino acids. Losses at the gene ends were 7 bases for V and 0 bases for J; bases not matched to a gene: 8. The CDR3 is CASGMGTGSSYEQYF. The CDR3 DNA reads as TGTGCCAGCGGGATGGGGACAGGGAGCTCCTACGAGCAGTACTTC.

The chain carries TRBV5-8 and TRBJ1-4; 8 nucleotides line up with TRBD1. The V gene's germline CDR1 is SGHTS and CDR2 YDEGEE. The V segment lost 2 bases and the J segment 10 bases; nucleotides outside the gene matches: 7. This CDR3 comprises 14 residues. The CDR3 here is CASSFGQGLGKLFF. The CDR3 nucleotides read TGTGCCAGCAGCTTCGGACAGGGTTTGGGAAAACTGTTTTTT.

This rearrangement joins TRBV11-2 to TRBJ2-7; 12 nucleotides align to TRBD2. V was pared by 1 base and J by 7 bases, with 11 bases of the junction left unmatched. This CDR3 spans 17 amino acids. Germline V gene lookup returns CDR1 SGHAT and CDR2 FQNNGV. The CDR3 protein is CASSLGGLAGGPGEQYF. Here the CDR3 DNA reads TGTGCCAGCAGCTTAGGCGGTCTAGCGGGAGGGCCTGGGGAGCAGTACTTC.

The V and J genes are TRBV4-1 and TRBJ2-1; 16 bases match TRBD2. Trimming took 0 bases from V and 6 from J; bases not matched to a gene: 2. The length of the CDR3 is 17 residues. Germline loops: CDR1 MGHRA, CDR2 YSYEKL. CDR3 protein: CASSQEGLAGGSNEQFF. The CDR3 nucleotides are TGCGCCAGCAGCCAAGAGGGACTAGCGGGAGGGTCCAATGAGCAGTTCTTC.

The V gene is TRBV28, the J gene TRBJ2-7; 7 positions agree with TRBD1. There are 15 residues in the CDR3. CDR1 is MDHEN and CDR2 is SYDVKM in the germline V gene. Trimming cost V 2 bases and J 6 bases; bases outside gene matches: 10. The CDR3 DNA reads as TGTGCCAGCAGTTTAGATGGTAGGGCAGGGGGCGAGCAGTACTTC. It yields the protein CASSLDGRAGGEQYF.

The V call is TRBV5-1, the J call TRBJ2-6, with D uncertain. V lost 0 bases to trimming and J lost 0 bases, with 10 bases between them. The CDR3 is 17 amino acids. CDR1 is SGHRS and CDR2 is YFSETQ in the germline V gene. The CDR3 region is CASSLETLNSGANVLTF. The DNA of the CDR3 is TGCGCCAGCAGCTTGGAGACATTGAACTCTGGGGCCAACGTCCTGACTTTC.

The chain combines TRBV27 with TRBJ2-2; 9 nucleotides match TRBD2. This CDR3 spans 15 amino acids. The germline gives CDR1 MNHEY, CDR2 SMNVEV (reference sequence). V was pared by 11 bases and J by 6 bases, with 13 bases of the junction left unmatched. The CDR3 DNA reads TGTGCCGCTAGAAGGGCGGGAGGGCCAGCCGGGGAGCTGTTTTTT. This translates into CAARRAGGPAGELFF.

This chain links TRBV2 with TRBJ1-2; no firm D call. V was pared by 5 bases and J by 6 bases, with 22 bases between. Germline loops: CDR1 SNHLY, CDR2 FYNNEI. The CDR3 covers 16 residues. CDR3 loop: CASSLGRREGSDGYTF. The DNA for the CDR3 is TGTGCCAGCAGTCTTGGGAGAAGGGAAGGTTCCGATGGCTACACCTTC.

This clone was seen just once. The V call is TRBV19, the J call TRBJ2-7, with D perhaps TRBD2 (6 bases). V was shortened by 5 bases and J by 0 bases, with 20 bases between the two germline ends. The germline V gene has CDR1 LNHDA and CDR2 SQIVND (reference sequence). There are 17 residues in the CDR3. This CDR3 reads CASSPFPSGPSSYEQYF. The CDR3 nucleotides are TGTGCCAGTAGTCCGTTCCCCAGCGGGCCTTCCTCCTACGAGCAGTACTTC.

DNA of the CDR3: TGTGCCAGCAGCGTGGGAGGGGGAGGGAATACGCAGTATTTT. It translates to CASSVGGGGNTQYF. The V and J genes are TRBV9 and TRBJ2-3; weak D call: TRBD2 (7 bases). V gave up 2 bases and J gave up 7 bases, with 14 bases separating them. The CDR3 runs to 14 residues. Germline CDR1 reads SGDLS; CDR2 reads YYNGEE.

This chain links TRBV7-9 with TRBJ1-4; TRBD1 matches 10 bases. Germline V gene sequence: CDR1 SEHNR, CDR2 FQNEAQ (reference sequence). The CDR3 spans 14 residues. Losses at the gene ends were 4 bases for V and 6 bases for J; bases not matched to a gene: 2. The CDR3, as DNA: TGTGCCAGCAGCTATGGGACAGGGGATGAAAAACTGTTTTTT. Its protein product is CASSYGTGDEKLFF.

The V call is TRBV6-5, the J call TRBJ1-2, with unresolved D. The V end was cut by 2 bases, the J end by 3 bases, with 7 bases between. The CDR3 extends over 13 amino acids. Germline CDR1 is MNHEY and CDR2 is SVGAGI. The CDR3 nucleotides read TGTGCCAGCAGTTACACCGGGGACTATGGCTACACCTTC. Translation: CASSYTGDYGYTF.

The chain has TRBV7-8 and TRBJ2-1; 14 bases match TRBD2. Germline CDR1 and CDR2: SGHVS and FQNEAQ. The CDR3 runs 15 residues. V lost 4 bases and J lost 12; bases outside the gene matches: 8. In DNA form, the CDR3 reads TGTGCCAGCAGCTCCCCCGGGACTAGCGGGAGTATGCAGTTCTTC. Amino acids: CASSSPGTSGSMQFF.

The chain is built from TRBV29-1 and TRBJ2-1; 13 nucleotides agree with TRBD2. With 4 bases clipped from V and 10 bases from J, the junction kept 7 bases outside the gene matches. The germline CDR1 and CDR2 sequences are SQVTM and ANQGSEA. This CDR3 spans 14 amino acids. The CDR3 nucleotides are TGCAGCGTTGGTGGACTAGCGGGAGTCGGAGAGCAGTTCTTC. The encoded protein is CSVGGLAGVGEQFF.

In nucleotides, the CDR3 is TGCGCCAGCAGGGAAGGGGAAGAGACCCAGTACTTC. Translated, it gives CASREGEETQYF. The V gene is TRBV10-1, the J gene TRBJ2-5; tentative D call: TRBD1 (5 bases). CDR3 length: 12 amino acids. V was cut by 6 bases and J by 3 bases, with 8 bases left in between. Germline assignment: CDR1 WNHNN and CDR2 SYGVQD (reference sequence).

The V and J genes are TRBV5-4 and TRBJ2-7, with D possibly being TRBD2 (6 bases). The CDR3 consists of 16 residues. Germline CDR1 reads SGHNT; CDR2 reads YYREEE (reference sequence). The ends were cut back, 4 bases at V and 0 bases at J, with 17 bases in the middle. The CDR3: CASSPHSGGASYEQYF. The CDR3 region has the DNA TGTGCCAGCAGCCCGCATTCAGGAGGGGCCTCCTACGAGCAGTACTTC.

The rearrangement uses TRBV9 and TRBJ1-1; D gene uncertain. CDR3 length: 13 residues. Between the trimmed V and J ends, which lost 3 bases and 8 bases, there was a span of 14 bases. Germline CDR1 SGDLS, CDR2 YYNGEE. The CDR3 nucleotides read TGTGCCAGCAGCGGGGCCGGCCGGCGAGAAGCTTTCTTT. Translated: CASSGAGRREAFF.

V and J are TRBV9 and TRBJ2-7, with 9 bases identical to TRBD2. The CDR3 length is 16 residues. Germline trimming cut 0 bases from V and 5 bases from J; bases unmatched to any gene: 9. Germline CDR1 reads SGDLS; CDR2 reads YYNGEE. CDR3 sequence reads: CASSVGASGILDEQYF. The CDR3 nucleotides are TGTGCCAGCAGCGTAGGGGCTAGCGGGATACTGGACGAGCAGTACTTC.

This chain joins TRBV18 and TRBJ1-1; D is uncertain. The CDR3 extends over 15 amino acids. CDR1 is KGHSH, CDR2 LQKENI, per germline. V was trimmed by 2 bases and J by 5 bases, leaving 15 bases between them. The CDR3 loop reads CASSPGNPEGTEAFF. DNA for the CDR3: TGTGCCAGCTCACCAGGGAATCCCGAGGGAACTGAAGCTTTCTTT.

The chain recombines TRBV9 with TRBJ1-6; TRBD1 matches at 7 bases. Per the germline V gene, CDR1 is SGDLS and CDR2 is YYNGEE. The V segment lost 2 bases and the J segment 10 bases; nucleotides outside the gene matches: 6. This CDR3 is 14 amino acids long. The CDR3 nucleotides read TGTGCCAGCAGCGTCCGAACAGGGGACTCACCCCTCCACTTT. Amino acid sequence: CASSVRTGDSPLHF.

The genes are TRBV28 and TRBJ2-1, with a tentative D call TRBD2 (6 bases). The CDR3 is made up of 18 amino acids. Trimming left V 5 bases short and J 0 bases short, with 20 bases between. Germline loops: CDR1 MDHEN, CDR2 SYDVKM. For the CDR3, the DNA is TGTGCCAGCAGTACCACTAGAGCGGGTTGGCACTCCTACAATGAGCAGTTCTTC. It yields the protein CASSTTRAGWHSYNEQFF.

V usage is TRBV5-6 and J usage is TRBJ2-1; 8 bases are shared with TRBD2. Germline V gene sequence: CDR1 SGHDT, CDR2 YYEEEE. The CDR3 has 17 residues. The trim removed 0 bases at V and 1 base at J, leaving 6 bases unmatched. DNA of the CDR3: TGTGCCAGCAGCTTGGCCGGGGCGGGAGGATCCTACAATGAGCAGTTCTTC. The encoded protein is CASSLAGAGGSYNEQFF.

The CDR3 region has the DNA TGCGCCAGCAGCTTGACTGGGGGATTCGACTCGGGAGGCACTGAAGCTTTCTTT. It encodes CASSLTGGFDSGGTEAFF. This chain connects TRBV5-1 to TRBJ1-1; TRBD1 is a possible D gene (5 bases). Trimming left V 1 base short and J 4 bases short, with 23 bases between. This CDR3 is 18 amino acids long. Germline CDR1 SGHRS, CDR2 YFSETQ.

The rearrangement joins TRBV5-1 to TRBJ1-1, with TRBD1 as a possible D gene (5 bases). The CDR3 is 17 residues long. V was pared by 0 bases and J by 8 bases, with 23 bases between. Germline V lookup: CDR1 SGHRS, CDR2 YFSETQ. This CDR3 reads CASSLDSSGQGGKEAFF. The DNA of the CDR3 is TGCGCCAGCAGCTTGGATTCATCGGGGCAGGGCGGGAAGGAAGCTTTCTTT.

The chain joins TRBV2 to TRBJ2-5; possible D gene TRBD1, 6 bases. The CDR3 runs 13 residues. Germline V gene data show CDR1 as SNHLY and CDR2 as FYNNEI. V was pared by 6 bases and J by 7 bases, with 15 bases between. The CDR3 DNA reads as TGTGCCAGCAGAGATGACAGGACTTGGACCCAGTACTTC. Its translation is CASRDDRTWTQYF.